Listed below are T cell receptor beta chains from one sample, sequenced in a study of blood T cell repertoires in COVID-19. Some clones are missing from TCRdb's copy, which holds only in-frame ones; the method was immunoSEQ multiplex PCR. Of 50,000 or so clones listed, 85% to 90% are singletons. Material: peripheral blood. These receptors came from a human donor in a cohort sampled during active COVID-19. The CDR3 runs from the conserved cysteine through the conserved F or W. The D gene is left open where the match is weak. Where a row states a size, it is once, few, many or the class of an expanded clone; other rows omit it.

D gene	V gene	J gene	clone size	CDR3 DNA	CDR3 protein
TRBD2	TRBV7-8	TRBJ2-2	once	TGTGCCAGCAGCTTGGGACTAAACACCGGGGAGCTGTTTTTT	CASSLGLNTGELFF
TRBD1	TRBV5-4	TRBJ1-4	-	TGTGCCAGCAGCGACAGGGGGCCGAGTGAAAAACTGTTTTTT	CASSDRGPSEKLFF
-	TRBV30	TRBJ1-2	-	TGTGCCTGGAGTGTAGAAGCCTATGGCTACACCTTC	CAWSVEAYGYTF
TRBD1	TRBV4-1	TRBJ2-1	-	TGCGCCAGCAGTGGACAGGCCTCCTACAATGAGCAGTTCTTC	CASSGQASYNEQFF
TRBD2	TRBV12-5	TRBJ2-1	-	TGTGCTAGTGGTTCCCCCCTAGGACTAGTGTTCGGTGAGCAGTTCTTC	CASGSPLGLVFGEQFF
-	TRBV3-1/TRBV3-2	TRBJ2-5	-	TGTGCCAGCATCGCAAGGGGGGGCGGGGCCCGCGAGACCCAGTACTTC	CASIARGGGARETQYF
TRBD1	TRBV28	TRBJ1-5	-	TGTGCCAGCAGCTTTGTTATGAAAGGGACAGGCGCATATTATAGCAATCAGCCCCAGCATTTT	CASSFVMKGTGAYYSNQPQHF
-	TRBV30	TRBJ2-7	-	TGTGCCTGGAGTTCGCTGCCCACACACGAGCAGTACTTC	CAWSSLPTHEQYF
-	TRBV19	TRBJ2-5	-	TGTGCCAGTAGCGACAGGATCCAAGAGACCCAGTACTTC	CASSDRIQETQYF
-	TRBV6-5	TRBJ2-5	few	TGTGCCAGCAGTTACTCCGGGCGGGACCAAGAGACCCAGTACTTC	CASSYSGRDQETQYF
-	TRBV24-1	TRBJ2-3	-	TGTGCCACCGCATCGGGGGGCGGAAGCACAGATACGCAGTATTTT	CATASGGGSTDTQYF
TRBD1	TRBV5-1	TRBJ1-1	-	TGCGCCAGCAGCTTTGCTGACAGGGAAACCACTGAAGCTTTCTTT	CASSFADRETTEAFF
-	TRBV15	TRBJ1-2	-	TGTGCCACCAGTGCAGGGTCCTATGGCTACACCTTC	CATSAGSYGYTF
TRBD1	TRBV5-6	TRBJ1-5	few	TGTGCCAGCAGCTTGCGACAGGGGGATCAGCCCCAGCATTTT	CASSLRQGDQPQHF
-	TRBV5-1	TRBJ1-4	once	TGCGCCAGCAGCTTGAGGCAGGGAGGGTATGGAAAACTGTTTTTT	CASSLRQGGYGKLFF
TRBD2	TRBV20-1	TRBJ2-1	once	TGCAGTGCTAGTAAGTTAGCGGGAGAGTGGAATGAGCAGTTCTTC	CSASKLAGEWNEQFF
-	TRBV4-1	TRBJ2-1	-	TGCGCCAGCAGCCAAGATCGGCAGGGTTCCTACAATGAGCAGTTCTTC	CASSQDRQGSYNEQFF
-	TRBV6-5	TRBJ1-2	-	TGTGCCAGCAGTTGGAGTCTCGCCTATGGCTACACCTTC	CASSWSLAYGYTF
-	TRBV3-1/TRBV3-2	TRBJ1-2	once	TGTGCCAGCAGCCATCTCGGGGCTAACTATGGCTACACCTTC	CASSHLGANYGYTF
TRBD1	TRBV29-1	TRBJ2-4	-	TGCAGCGTCGAGCGGCAGGGGGCCGACATTCAGTACTTC	CSVERQGADIQYF